This T cell receptor beta chain was retrieved from a study of blood T cell repertoires in COVID-19. The wider study: Both acute and convalescent COVID-19 samples were obtained from the United States, Italy and Spain. Sample material is recorded as cDNA or gDNA derived from T cells, B-cell-depleted T cells, or PBMCs.

V shed 0 bases, J shed 6 bases, and the junction held 4 bases outside the gene matches. CDR1 is SGHTA and CDR2 is FQGTGA in the germline V gene. The CDR3 has 16 residues. Original data processing: Amplifying reference gene primers gave estimates of nucleated cell counts. Sequencing was performed with immunoSEQ multiplex PCR; in TCRdb, only in-frame clones are kept and a portion is missing. That table furnishes V, J and clone size, whereas the DNA furnished D and trimming. Of 60,000 or so clones in the sample, roughly 83% are singletons; the top ten hold roughly 10%. A Seattle source enrolled patients during active infection and followed them longitudinally.

The TCR sequence derives from a man younger than 45 with COVID-19, enrolled during active disease. The rearrangement uses TRBV7-3 and TRBJ1-6; 8 bases are shared with TRBD1. Sequenced material: peripheral blood. Here the CDR3 reads CASSLTGTGGNSPLHF. DNA of the CDR3: TGTGCCAGCAGCTTAACTGGGACAGGCGGTAATTCACCCCTCCACTTT.